The next 7 T cell receptor beta chains were all read from a single sample in a study of shared clonotypes between healthy human individuals. Produced via immunoSEQ multiplex PCR; TCRdb's table is partial and in-frame only. The table has millions of clones, roughly 94% seen once. The sequencing sample was made of naive CD4+ T cells sorted from blood. The subset denotes: CD45RA+ positively selected. These receptors came from a man aged 18 to 29 in good health.

The V and J genes are TRBV11-2 and TRBJ2-7, with 9 nucleotides matching TRBD1. CDR1 is SGHAT and CDR2 is FQNNGV in the germline V gene. CDR3 length: 16 residues. V gave up 8 bases and J gave up 6 bases; unmatched junction bases: 17. The CDR3 protein is CASGSGSGTGSLEQYF. CDR3 in DNA: TGTGCCAGCGGATCCGGATCCGGGACAGGGTCTCTCGAGCAGTACTTC.

Comment on this clone: Within the sample, other DNA sequences also encode this same CDR3. The chain has TRBV6-4 and TRBJ1-6; D might be TRBD1 (5 bases). V lost 6 bases and J 6 bases, leaving 9 bases between the germline ends. CDR1 MRHNA and CDR2 SNTAGT come from the germline V gene. The CDR3 covers 13 residues. The chain's CDR3 is CASSRDRNSPLHF. The DNA for the CDR3 is TGTGCCAGCAGCCGGGACCGTAATTCACCCCTCCACTTT.

This clone was recorded only once. The rearrangement uses TRBV6-5 and TRBJ1-1, with 7 positions matching TRBD1. This CDR3 is built from 15 residues. CDR1 is MNHEY and CDR2 is SVGAGI in the germline V gene. Trimming cost V 7 bases and J 3 bases; bases outside gene matches: 11. The CDR3 loop is CASTLTGIKDTEAFF. CDR3 sequence (DNA): TGTGCCAGCACCCTGACAGGGATTAAGGACACTGAAGCTTTCTTT.

The V and J genes are TRBV6-5 and TRBJ1-1; the D is unclear. Germline CDR1 and CDR2: MNHEY and SVGAGI. Trimming pared 6 bases from V and 4 bases from J, leaving 15 bases between. This CDR3 spans 14 amino acids. This CDR3 reads CASSPRTETTEAFF. In DNA, the CDR3 is TGTGCCAGCAGCCCCAGGACGGAGACCACTGAAGCTTTCTTT.

Note on this clone: The sample has other DNA sequences that encode this CDR3 too. J is TRBJ1-4 and V is TRBV30, with D maybe TRBD1 (5 bases). The CDR3 consists of 12 residues. Germline V gives CDR1 GTSNPN, CDR2 SVGIG (reference sequence). With 2 bases removed from V and 8 bases from J, the gap between germline ends came to 9 bases. The CDR3: CAWSPRGEKLFF. Written as DNA, the CDR3 is TGTGCCTGGAGTCCACGGGGCGAAAAACTGTTTTTT.

Details on this clone: Other nucleotide sequences in the sample specify the same CDR3. The genes are TRBV11-2 and TRBJ2-2; D unclear. Trimming left V 1 base short and J 7 bases short, with 4 bases between. From germline, CDR1 is SGHAT and CDR2 FQNNGV. This CDR3 contains 12 residues. The CDR3 here is CASSLGLGELFF. The CDR3 nucleotides are TGTGCCAGCAGCTTAGGGCTCGGGGAGCTGTTTTTT.

This chain connects TRBV5-6 to TRBJ2-5; perhaps TRBD2 as D (5 bases). CDR3 length equals 13 residues. Germline CDR1 is SGHDT and CDR2 is YYEEEE. V dropped 4 bases and J dropped 5 bases, with 12 bases sitting between them. The CDR3 loop reads CASSRGRIETQYF. Here the CDR3 DNA reads TGTGCCAGCAGCCGAGGGCGCATCGAGACCCAGTACTTC.